This T cell receptor (beta chain) was documented in a study of T cell responses to AZD1222 COVID-19 vaccine. Findings and limits, study-wide: Females made up more of the donors, who were largely white British, and clonal diversity may have come out too low. Baseline serostatus was positive in only a handful of AZD1222 recipients. Vaccine-related CD4 TCRs covered spike, predominating at 160-218 and 743-854.

TCRdb keeps only in-frame clones here, not all; method: immunoSEQ multiplex PCR. The table lists around 100,000 clones, roughly 91% of them singletons. On this clone itself: Its matching antigen is unknown.

Germline CDR1 is SGHDN and CDR2 is FVKESK. CDR3 length: 17 residues. J lost 3 bases, V lost 4 bases, and 10 bases had no gene match. The source of this sequence is an adult in good health. The sequencing used peripheral blood, collected on day 0 of AZD1222 vaccination. V gene TRBV14 combines with J gene TRBJ2-7; TRBD2 matches at 12 bases. The CDR3 DNA reads TGTGCCAGCAGCCCTCGGACTAGCGGGACGTTTTACTACGAGCAGTACTTC. Translated: CASSPRTSGTFYYEQYF. The variable domain in full, completed from reference TRBV14 and TRBJ2-7, reads EAGVTQFPSHSVIEKGQTVTLRCDPISGHDNLYWYRRVMGKEIKFLLHFVKESKQDESGMPNNRFLAERTGGTYSTLKVQPAELEDSGVYFCASSPRTSGTFYYEQYFGPGTRLTVT.